The present entry profiles one T cell receptor (beta chain) with its context. Its antigen remains unknown. Sequencing was performed with immunoSEQ multiplex PCR; in TCRdb, only in-frame clones are kept and a portion is missing. There are hundreds of thousands of clones in the sample; about 89% occur only once, and roughly 1.5% lies in the top ten. The data originate from a study of Ad26.COV2.S vaccination and SARS-CoV-2 variants. Background on the study: Each vaccinee took Ad26.COV2.S intramuscularly, once or twice 56 days apart. Overall study results and limits: Spike-specific TCR breadth in vaccine recipients exceeded that seen in placebo recipients. Substantial breadth in spike-specific CD8+ and CD4+ T cell responses was reportedly seen after vaccination.

Treatment specified: some 20 received Ad26.COV2.S at low or high dose, single or two shots; about 5 received placebo; per-sample allocation not given. It was on day 63 after the first vaccine or placebo injection that samples were taken. The receptor was derived from a person aged 18-60 years who received the Ad26.COV2.S COVID-19 vaccine or a placebo. The sample here was peripheral blood, taken in a trial of Ad26.COV2.S vaccine versus placebo.

CDR3 DNA sequence: TGTGCCACCAGTGGCGCCGGGACTAGCGGTTCCTACAATGAGCAGTTCTTC. This codes for CATSGAGTSGSYNEQFF. V gene TRBV24-1 combines with J gene TRBJ2-1; 11 bases are shared with TRBD2. Trimming cost V 5 bases and J 1 base; bases outside gene matches: 6. The germline CDR1 and CDR2 sequences are KGHDR and SFDVKD. The CDR3 extends over 17 amino acids.